This T cell receptor (beta chain) is from a study of molecular identifiers for immune sequencing clone quantification. It was with previously described methods and listed TCR primers that bulk TCR libraries were made. TCRdb recomputed calls from the PCR reads with MiXCR, one row per CDR3 protein. The sample consists of roughly 100,000 distinct CDR3 sequences, under 40% of them appearing once. V lost 7 bases, J lost 0 bases, and 9 bases lay in between. This CDR3 has 14 amino acids. Germline CDR1 reads MNHEY; CDR2 reads SVGEGT. Findings and limits, study-wide: Clones exceeding 20 RNA copies carried over 98% of effector molecules but under 1% of naive-cell molecules.

For this clonotype: Its antigen is undetermined.

What was sequenced was naive CD8+ T cells from blood, with Jurkat cell RNA spiked in. Subset of the sample: FACS-sorted CD8+CD4-CCR7+CD45RA+ naive T cells. This receptor was identified in a human donor in good health. Some libraries in this study had Jurkat cell RNA spiked in. This chain joins TRBV6-2 or TRBV6-3 and TRBJ2-2, with D possibly matching TRBD1 (5 bases). CDR3 in amino acids: CASTDRSNTGELFF. The DNA for the CDR3 is TGTGCCAGCACCGACAGATCGAACACCGGGGAGCTGTTTTTT.